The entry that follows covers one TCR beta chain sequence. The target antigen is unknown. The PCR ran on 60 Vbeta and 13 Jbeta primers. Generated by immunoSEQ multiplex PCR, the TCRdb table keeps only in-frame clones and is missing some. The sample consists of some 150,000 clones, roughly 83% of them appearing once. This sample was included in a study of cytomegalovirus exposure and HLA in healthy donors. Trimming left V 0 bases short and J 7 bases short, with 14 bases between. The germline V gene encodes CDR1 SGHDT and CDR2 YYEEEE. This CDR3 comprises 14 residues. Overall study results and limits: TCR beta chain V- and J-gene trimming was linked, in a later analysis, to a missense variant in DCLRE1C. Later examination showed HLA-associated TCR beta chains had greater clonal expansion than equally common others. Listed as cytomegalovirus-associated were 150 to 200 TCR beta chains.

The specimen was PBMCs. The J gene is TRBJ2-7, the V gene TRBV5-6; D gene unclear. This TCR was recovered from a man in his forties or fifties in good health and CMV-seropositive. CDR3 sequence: CASSLVSLPREQYF. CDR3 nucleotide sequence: TGTGCCAGCAGCTTGGTTAGCCTCCCTCGGGAGCAGTACTTC.